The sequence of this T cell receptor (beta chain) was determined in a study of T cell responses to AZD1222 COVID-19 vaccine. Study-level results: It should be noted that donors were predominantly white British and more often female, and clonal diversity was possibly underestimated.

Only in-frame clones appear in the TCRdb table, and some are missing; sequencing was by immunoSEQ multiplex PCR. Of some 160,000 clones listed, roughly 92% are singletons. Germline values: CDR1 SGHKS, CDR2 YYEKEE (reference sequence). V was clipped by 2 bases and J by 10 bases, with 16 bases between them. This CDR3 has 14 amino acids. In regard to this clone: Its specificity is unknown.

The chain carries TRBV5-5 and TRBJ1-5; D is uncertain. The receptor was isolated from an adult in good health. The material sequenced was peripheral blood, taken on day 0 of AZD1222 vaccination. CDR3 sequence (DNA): TGTGCCAGCAGCTTAACGGGAGCCTCGTTCCCCCAGCATTTT. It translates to CASSLTGASFPQHF.